This TCR beta chain is drawn from a study of Ad26.COV2.S vaccination and SARS-CoV-2 variants (dated by TCRdb to the early 2020s). Broadly, across the study: Vaccine-arm donors came from COV1001, a multicentre, randomized, double-blind, placebo-controlled phase I-IIa trial of Ad26.COV2.S in healthy adults. Ad26.COV2.S was administered intramuscularly at 5 x 10^10 or 1 x 10^11 viral particles, either as a single shot or as two shots given 56 days apart. The specificity and breadth of SARS-CoV-2-reactive T cell receptors after Ad26.COV2.S vaccination were assessed by TCRbeta repertoire sequencing. A total of 32 samples were included in the TCR-sequenced set, comprising around 19 Ad26.COV2.S vaccine recipients, 5 placebo recipients and 8 SARS-CoV-2 convalescent individuals. Trial participants were randomized into five groups of five, in which low-dose or high-dose Ad26.COV2.S was given once or twice, or placebo was given on both occasions. Throughout the experiments and outcome assessment, investigators stayed blinded to trial group allocation.

CDR1 and CDR2 are read off the germline V gene as SQVTM and ANQGSEA. Ends trimmed: V by 0 bases, J by 7 bases; bases unmatched to a gene: 6. The CDR3 starts with the cysteine, ends with the phenylalanine, and has 17 residues. This entry keeps only the CDR3 DNA: 51 bases, framed from base 1. Study-wide conclusions, independent of this receptor: The study was not powered for comparison of responses between vaccine doses or regimens. After vaccination, substantial breadth of spike-specific CD8+ and CD4+ T cell responses was reported. Ad26.COV2.S recipients had higher spike-specific TCR breadth than placebo recipients (P = 0.0014). Vaccine and placebo recipients had similar non-spike TCR breadth, a finding consistent with the vaccine containing only spike. It was noted by the authors that total T cell responses may have been underestimated by the TCR breadth and depth analyses.

The treatment or condition tag for this specimen amounts to: roughly 19 received Ad26.COV2.S at low or high dose, single or two shots; 5 received placebo; per-sample allocation not given. For vaccine and placebo recipients, the sequenced repertoires came from samples collected on day 63 after the first injection. Cohort 1b enrolled around 24 adults aged 18-55 years at a single site in Boston, USA, between 29 July and 7 August 2020. As a vaccine, Ad26.COV2.S was a replication-incompetent adenovirus type 26 vector that expressed a prefusion-stabilized SARS-CoV-2 spike protein derived from the original Wuhan strain. Comment on this clone: Its antigen specificity is not known. It has no much larger one-base neighbor in the sample; base qualities were not kept.

TCRbeta CDR3 regions were sequenced with the immunoSEQ Assay. After extraction, genomic DNA underwent amplification by bias-controlled multiplex PCR, followed by high-throughput sequencing. As for the authors' bioinformatics: To quantify the absolute abundance of every unique TCRbeta CDR3 region, sequences were collapsed and filtered. T cell fraction was estimated by normalizing TCRbeta template counts to usable DNA, which was measured by amplifying reference genes present in all nucleated cells. Repertoire TCRs were annotated as SARS-CoV-2-specific when V gene, CDR3 amino acid sequence and J gene were exactly matched to a known reactive TCR set. The reference SARS-CoV-2 TCR set was obtained from MIRA and was filtered for enrichment in COVID-19-positive ImmuneCODE repertoires, whereby public or cross-reactive TCRs were removed. Using the MIRA antigens, annotated TCRs were further analysed by specific ORF or by position within an ORF. Depth was the summed frequency of annotated unique rearrangements, while breadth was defined as annotated unique rearrangements over total unique productive rearrangements. TCR breadth was compared between groups using two-sided Wilcoxon rank-sum tests. TCRdb's version of the immuneACCESS table is confined to in-frame rearrangements and falls short of the full clone set. An unresolved V gene accounts for under half of the shortfall where checked; the remainder is of unknown origin. For V, J and clone size, that table is used; D and trimming come from the DNA. Here the sample has a few hundred thousand clones; around 92% occur a single time. The leading ten clones occupy roughly 1.7% of the sample.

This clonotype was sampled from a person aged 18-65 years who received the Ad26.COV2.S COVID-19 vaccine or a placebo. Here the chain combines TRBV29-1 and TRBJ2-1; 16 of the junction bases match TRBD2. The source was peripheral blood, collected in a trial of Ad26.COV2.S vaccine versus placebo. For the CDR3, the sequence is CSVEEGLAGGPVNEQFF. The nucleotides are TGCAGCGTTGAAGAGGGACTAGCGGGGGGGCCGGTGAATGAGCAGTTCTTC.